These 8 T cell receptor beta chains share one sample of origin, sequenced in a study of CD8 T cell repertoires and HIV-1 epitope variants. Here immunoSEQ multiplex PCR was the method, and the copy in TCRdb shows in-frame clones only, minus some. The sample has several thousand clones; just under 65% are singletons. These TCRs are of unknown antigen specificity. The sample was cultured CD8+ T cells derived from PBMCs. All receptors come from a male donor with HIV.

The rearrangement links TRBV28 to TRBJ1-4; D is undetermined. V lost 6 bases and J 0 bases, leaving 23 bases between the germline ends. Germline V gives CDR1 MDHEN, CDR2 SYDVKM. This CDR3 region has 19 residues. The CDR3 DNA reads TGTGCCAGCAGCCGCCCGGCGCCAAACTTCTTTCCAACTAATGAAAAACTGTTTTTT. Protein: CASSRPAPNFFPTNEKLFF.

CDR3 region: CASRDILNSPLHF. The CDR3, as DNA: TGTGCCAGCCGGGACATTCTTAATTCACCCCTCCACTTT. The genes are TRBV6-5 and TRBJ1-6, with D possibly matching TRBD1 (6 bases). From germline, CDR1 is MNHEY and CDR2 SVGAGI. V gave up 8 bases and J gave up 6 bases, with 11 bases separating them. The CDR3 is 13 residues long.

This clone was detected a few times. V is TRBV5-6 and J is TRBJ1-2; D is ambiguous. The CDR3 runs 13 residues. The germline gives CDR1 SGHDT, CDR2 YYEEEE. V lost 0 bases and J 4 bases, leaving 7 bases between the germline ends. Written as DNA, the CDR3 is TGTGCCAGCAGCTTGGGGGAGCTCTATGGCTACACCTTC. Amino acids: CASSLGELYGYTF.

This chain uses TRBV27 with TRBJ1-6; D is ambiguous. V dropped 3 bases and J dropped 9 bases, with 9 bases sitting between them. CDR1 and CDR2 from the germline V gene are MNHEY and SMNVEV (reference sequence). This CDR3 is built from 13 residues. CDR3 in DNA: TGTGCCAGCAGTTTGGGGTTTTCTTCACCCCTCCACTTT. Translated, it gives CASSLGFSSPLHF.

The V gene is TRBV5-6, the J gene TRBJ1-2, with 11 nucleotides matching TRBD1. Germline V gives CDR1 SGHDT, CDR2 YYEEEE. The ends lost 0 bases at V and 10 bases at J; junction bases unmatched: 5. CDR3 length: 14 residues. The CDR3 here is CASSLGGTGGTYTF. The CDR3 DNA follows: TGTGCCAGCAGCTTGGGCGGGACAGGGGGAACCTACACCTTC. The variable domain in full, with the rest retrieved from reference TRBV5-6 and TRBJ1-2, is DAGVTQSPTHLIKTRGQQVTLRCSPKSGHDTVSWYQQALGQGPQFIFQYYEEEERQRGNFPDRFSGHQFPNYSSELNVNALLLGDSALYLCASSLGGTGGTYTFGSGTRLTVV.

This clone was counted a few times. The V call is TRBV11-2, the J call TRBJ2-3, with TRBD1 matching over 7 bases. V was pared by 5 bases and J by 2 bases, with 10 bases of the junction left unmatched. This CDR3 is 16 amino acids long. Germline CDR1 SGHAT, CDR2 FQNNGV. CDR3 bases: TGTGCCAGCAGCCCACTCAGGACAGGTCCCACAGATACGCAGTATTTT. It codes for CASSPLRTGPTDTQYF.

This clone is judged large. The gene calls are TRBV2 and TRBJ1-1; D is ambiguous. This CDR3 has 13 amino acids. The V gene's germline CDR1 is SNHLY and CDR2 FYNNEI. Trimming shortened V by 8 bases and J by 0 bases, and 10 bases separated the two germline ends. CDR3 region: CASRGIMNTEAFF. CDR3 bases: TGTGCCAGCCGTGGAATTATGAACACTGAAGCTTTCTTT.

This chain joins TRBV9 and TRBJ2-3; D may be TRBD1 or TRBD2 (6 bases each). V lost 3 bases to trimming and J lost 1 base, with 12 bases between them. This CDR3 region has 15 residues. Germline-derived CDR1 and CDR2 are SGDLS and YYNGEE. The CDR3 bases are TGTGCCAGCAGCGCGGGGGCAGATCGCACAGATACGCAGTATTTT. It encodes CASSAGADRTDTQYF.